The 5 T cell receptor beta chains below were found in one sample sequenced in a study of cytomegalovirus exposure and HLA in healthy donors. Both 60 Vbeta primers and 13 Jbeta primers went into the PCR. Clones were sequenced by immunoSEQ multiplex PCR, and TCRdb holds only the in-frame ones, with some missing. The sample has about 190,000 clones, 65% to 75% seen once; the top ten hold more than 4.5%. The sequenced sample was PBMCs. These receptor sequences come from a man under 40 in good health and CMV-seropositive.

About this clone: Compared with germline, one end of the junction differs, possibly owing to a read error. The chain combines TRBV7-7 with TRBJ2-2; no definite D call. Per germline, CDR1 SSHAT and CDR2 FNYEAQ (reference sequence). The CDR3 runs 13 residues. CDR3 residues: CASSPPSGGELFF. The CDR3 bases are TGTGCTAGCAGCCCCCCCAGTGGCGGGGAGCTGTTTTTT.

The chain links TRBV29-1 to TRBJ2-1, with 8 bases fitting TRBD2. CDR1 is SQVTM and CDR2 is ANQGSEA in the germline V gene. V was pared by 7 bases and J by 5 bases, with 13 bases of the junction left unmatched. The CDR3 loop spans 15 amino acids. CDR3 DNA: TGCAGCGCAGGGGCGGGTAGCGGGATAGACAATGAGCAGTTCTTC. It yields the protein CSAGAGSGIDNEQFF.

The chain carries TRBV5-1 and TRBJ2-7, with a possible D match to TRBD2 (6 bases). The CDR3 length is 16 residues. The germline V gene encodes CDR1 SGHRS and CDR2 YFSETQ. Trimming removed 0 bases at V and 2 bases at J, with 15 bases between. The DNA of the CDR3 is TGCGCCAGCAGCTTGGCTCCGTCGGGGGTACCCTACGAGCAGTACTTC. Amino acids: CASSLAPSGVPYEQYF.

The chain links TRBV2 to TRBJ2-5; TRBD2 aligns across 10 bases. This CDR3 comprises 13 residues. Trimming cost V 11 bases and J 9 bases; bases outside gene matches: 12. The germline V gene has CDR1 SNHLY and CDR2 FYNNEI. The CDR3 loop reads CAGSGRSEEAQYF. CDR3 DNA: TGTGCCGGTAGCGGGAGGTCCGAGGAGGCCCAGTACTTC.

The table lists this clone with a count of one. The chain uses TRBV5-6 and TRBJ2-1; TRBD2 matches at 15 bases. CDR1 is SGHDT and CDR2 is YYEEEE in the germline V gene. The CDR3 has 19 residues. V trimming: 6 bases; J trimming: 4 bases; junction bases outside the gene matches: 14. CDR3 nucleotide sequence: TGTGCCAGCATCTCTTCTGGACTAGCGGGGGGGCTGTATTACAATGAGCAGTTCTTC. Encoded protein: CASISSGLAGGLYYNEQFF.